The rows below give T cell receptor beta chains drawn from one sample of a study of T cells in Graves' hyperthyroidism and ophthalmopathy. Each CDR3 protein gets one entry after TCRdb re-called the multiplex PCR reads with MiXCR. The sample consists of 130,000 or so distinct CDR3 sequences, around 21% of them appearing once. The sequencing input was blood. These receptors all stem from a woman aged 45-59 years with Graves' hyperthyroidism that later progressed to Graves' ophthalmopathy. Each CDR3 is given with its conserved first and last residue. The D gene is left open where the match is weak. Part of the rows lack a size; the others show once, few, many or a class for expanded clones.

d_gene,v_gene,len,j_gene,abundance,CDR3nt,CDR3aa
.,TRBV24-1,13,TRBJ1-1,many,TGTGCCACCAGTGGGGGGATAGGAACTGAAGCTTTCTTT,CATSGGIGTEAFF
TRBD2,TRBV10-3,15,TRBJ2-7,many,TGTGCTATTCTAGCGGGAGGGCCCCGGGGCTACGAGCAGTACTTC,CAILAGGPRGYEQYF
TRBD1,TRBV6-1,16,TRBJ1-2,many,TGTGCCAGCAGTCCGCCGGGACAGGGGGACGACTATGGCTACACCTTC,CASSPPGQGDDYGYTF
.,TRBV9,16,TRBJ2-6,few,TGTGCCAGCAGCGGGATCCAGGGTGAAGGGGCCAACGTCCTGACTTTC,CASSGIQGEGANVLTF
TRBD2,TRBV5-1,16,TRBJ2-2,many,TGCGCCAGCAGTCGTAGCGGGAGCGCGAACACCGGGGAGCTGTTTTTT,CASSRSGSANTGELFF
.,TRBV20-1,13,TRBJ1-4,many,TGCAGTGCTGCACAGGGATCAAAGGAAAAACTGTTTTTT,CSAAQGSKEKLFF
TRBD2,TRBV5-8,16,TRBJ2-5,few,TGTGCCAGCAGCCCGGGGACTAGCGGGAGAGCAGAGACCCAGTACTTC,CASSPGTSGRAETQYF
TRBD1,TRBV19,13,TRBJ1-5,.,TGTGCCAGTAGTGAAGGGGGCGGTCAGCCCCAGCATTTT,CASSEGGGQPQHF
.,TRBV2,14,TRBJ1-2,many,TGTGCCAGCAGTGAAGTCGGGGGCGGCTATGGCTACACCTTC,CASSEVGGGYGYTF
.,TRBV20-1,13,TRBJ1-2,many,TGCAGTGCTAGAGAGGCGGAGAACTATGGCTACACCTTC,CSAREAENYGYTF
.,TRBV10-3,17,TRBJ2-7,many,TGTGCCATCAGTGAGCCTACTGGAAGGGGGAGAAGGTACGAGCAGTACTTC,CAISEPTGRGRRYEQYF
TRBD2,TRBV6-4,17,TRBJ2-5,.,TGTGCCAGCAGTTACTCGAGGCCAGCGGGAGGAGGAGAGACCCAGTACTTC,CASSYSRPAGGGETQYF
TRBD2,TRBV11-2,16,TRBJ2-5,many,TGTGCCAGCACCCTACAAACCGGGACTAGAGGAGAGACCCAGTACTTC,CASTLQTGTRGETQYF
TRBD2,TRBV20-1,11,TRBJ2-1,.,TGCAGTGCTAGGCTAGCGGGGAGTCAGTTCTTC,CSARLAGSQFF
.,TRBV29-1,16,TRBJ2-3,many,TGCAGCGTTAAATACGCTTGGAGGCCCACCACAGATACGCAGTATTTT,CSVKYAWRPTTDTQYF
TRBD1,TRBV5-1,14,TRBJ2-7,many,TGCGCCAGCAGCACCGGGACAGGGGGCCGCGAGCAGTACTTC,CASSTGTGGREQYF
.,TRBV27,15,TRBJ2-3,many,TGTGCCAGCACTCGGCCCGGCAGGGGAGGAGATACGCAGTATTTT,CASTRPGRGGDTQYF
.,TRBV27,15,TRBJ2-5,many,TGTGCCAGCAGTTCAATACAGGGAAGTGGAGAGACCCAGTACTTC,CASSSIQGSGETQYF
.,TRBV2,13,TRBJ1-1,.,TGTGCCAGCAGTGGACAGAGGGGGACTGAAGCTTTCTTT,CASSGQRGTEAFF
.,TRBV5-1,13,TRBJ2-3,many,TGCGCCAGCAGCTTGGTCTGGGGAGATACGCAGTATTTT,CASSLVWGDTQYF
.,TRBV28,12,TRBJ1-1,many,TGTGCCAGCAGTTTAAGGCAGGGTGAAGCTTTCTTT,CASSLRQGEAFF
.,TRBV28,14,TRBJ2-7,.,TGTGCCAGTCGGGGGTATCAATTTGTTGACGAGCAGTACTTC,CASRGYQFVDEQYF
.,TRBV7-8,12,TRBJ2-1,many,TGTGCCAGCAGCTCCCGATCGCGTGAGCAGTTCTTC,CASSSRSREQFF
.,TRBV6-1,15,TRBJ1-5,many,TGTGCCAGCACCGAACTGGGACCGCGAAATCAGCCCCAGCATTTT,CASTELGPRNQPQHF
TRBD1,TRBV10-1,13,TRBJ2-7,.,TGCGCCAGTCGGACAGGGGCACGCTACGAGCAGTACTTC,CASRTGARYEQYF
.,TRBV27,15,TRBJ1-6,many,TGTGCCAGCAGTCGCGGTGGAAGTATAGGTTCACCCCTCCACTTT,CASSRGGSIGSPLHF
TRBD2,TRBV6-5,15,TRBJ2-2,.,TGTGCCAGCAGTTACTCCGGGAGGGCCGTCGGGGAGCTGTTTTTT,CASSYSGRAVGELFF
TRBD2,TRBV4-1,16,TRBJ2-5,.,TGCGCCAGCAGCCAAGAACGAGCTAGCGGCCAAGAGACCCAGTACTTC,CASSQERASGQETQYF
TRBD1,TRBV6-1,12,TRBJ1-1,few,TGTGCCAGCAGTGTAGACAGGGCTCGAGCTTTCTTT,CASSVDRARAFF
.,TRBV20-1,15,TRBJ1-4,many,TGCAGTGCTAGTCCAAACAGGGACGGAAATGAAAAACTGTTTTTT,CSASPNRDGNEKLFF
.,TRBV3-1,14,TRBJ2-6,many,TGTGCCAGTAGGGGACGACTTGGGGCCAACGTCCTGACTTTC,CASRGRLGANVLTF
.,TRBV29-1,11,TRBJ1-2,few,TGCAGCGTGATTTCCTCGGGGGGCTACACCTTC,CSVISSGGYTF
TRBD1,TRBV3-1,16,TRBJ1-4,.,TGTGCCAGCACCCCGGGACAGGGGGCAACTAATGAAAAACTGTTTTTT,CASTPGQGATNEKLFF
.,TRBV20-1,13,TRBJ1-1,many,TGCAGTGTCGAGACAGACTTCAACACTGAAGCTTTCTTT,CSVETDFNTEAFF
.,TRBV5-1,13,TRBJ2-1,many,TGCGCCAGCAGCGTCAATATCCAGCATGAGCAGTTCTTC,CASSVNIQHEQFF